This passage covers 23 T cell receptor beta chains from one sample sequenced in a study of cytomegalovirus exposure and HLA in healthy donors. In the PCR, 60 Vbeta and 13 Jbeta primers were used. Data came from immunoSEQ multiplex PCR; TCRdb stores just in-frame clones and leaves some out. The sample records about 130,000 clones, more than 70% being singletons. The sample comprised PBMCs. All receptors derive from a man between 35 and 55 years old in good health and CMV-seronegative.

This clone came up once. The genes are TRBV7-3 and TRBJ2-7; 14 nucleotides line up with TRBD2. Germline lookup yields CDR1 SGHTA and CDR2 FQGTGA. Germline trimming cut 5 bases from V and 5 bases from J; bases unmatched to any gene: 5. The length of the CDR3 is 15 residues. CDR3 in DNA: TGTGCCAGCAGCCCCTCGGGACTAGCGGGAGACGAGCAGTACTTC. It yields the protein CASSPSGLAGDEQYF.

The chain uses TRBV5-1 and TRBJ1-6, with D possibly matching TRBD1 (6 bases). V dropped 2 bases and J dropped 7 bases, with 19 bases sitting between them. The CDR3 runs 17 residues. Germline V gene sequence: CDR1 SGHRS, CDR2 YFSETQ. CDR3 region: CASSLYPPGGGNSPLHF. The CDR3 bases are TGCGCCAGCAGCTTATATCCGCCGGGAGGGGGGAATTCACCCCTCCACTTT.

This sequence joins TRBV27 and TRBJ1-5; D perhaps matches TRBD1 (6 bases). The V gene's germline CDR1 is MNHEY and CDR2 SMNVEV (reference sequence). The V end was cut by 5 bases, the J end by 7 bases, with 21 bases between. CDR3 length: 16 amino acids. The CDR3 region has the DNA TGTGCCAGCAGTCCAGAGACCCCAGGGGTTGAGCAGCCCCAGCATTTT. Its protein product is CASSPETPGVEQPQHF.

The rearrangement links TRBV30 to TRBJ2-5; the match to TRBD1 covers 8 bases. The J call may be faulty, since TRBJ2-7 better matches the DNA end. This CDR3 spans 13 amino acids. Per germline, CDR1 GTSNPN and CDR2 SVGIG (reference sequence). Here the CDR3 reads CAWSISGGDEQYF. The CDR3 DNA reads TGTGCCTGGAGTATATCAGGGGGCGACGAGCAGTACTTC.

The rearrangement uses TRBV11-2 and TRBJ1-2, with a tentative D call TRBD1 (5 bases). With 2 bases removed from V and 5 bases from J, the gap between germline ends came to 6 bases. Germline lookup yields CDR1 SGHAT and CDR2 FQNNGV. This CDR3 has 12 amino acids. CDR3 region: CASSLKGYGYTF. The CDR3 region has the DNA TGTGCCAGCAGCTTAAAGGGGTATGGCTACACCTTC.

This clone appeared once. The J gene is TRBJ1-2, the V gene TRBV6-5; 9 bases map to TRBD1. This CDR3 is 14 amino acids long. The germline V gene encodes CDR1 MNHEY and CDR2 SVGAGI. After removal of 4 bases from V and 4 bases from J, the junction contained 4 bases not matched to a gene. CDR3 DNA: TGTGCCAGCAGTTTGGGGACAGGGTCCTATGGCTACACCTTC. Translating it yields CASSLGTGSYGYTF.

This chain connects TRBV6-1 to TRBJ1-6; the D is unclear. Trimming pared 0 bases from V and 9 bases from J, leaving 12 bases between. This CDR3 has 15 residues. Germline V gives CDR1 MNHNS, CDR2 SASEGT. CDR3 nucleotides: TGTGCCAGCAGTGAAGCGGAGGGAGGAGTTTCACCCCTCCACTTT. Encoded protein: CASSEAEGGVSPLHF.

This chain links TRBV29-1 with TRBJ2-7, with D possibly TRBD2 on 5 matching bases. The CDR3 is 14 amino acids. The germline gives CDR1 SQVTM, CDR2 ANQGSEA. V was trimmed by 1 base and J by 3 bases, leaving 13 bases between them. DNA for the CDR3: TGCAGCGTTGAAGGTGGTCGGGGAATCTACGAGCAGTACTTC. Protein product: CSVEGGRGIYEQYF.

CDR3 protein: CASTQGPMDTEAFF. CDR3 nucleotide sequence: TGTGCCAGCACCCAGGGCCCTATGGACACTGAAGCTTTCTTT. The chain links TRBV7-2 to TRBJ1-1; tentatively, D is TRBD1 (5 bases). The CDR3 length is 14 residues. Germline CDR1 SGHTA, CDR2 FQGNSA. Trimming stripped 7 bases from V and 3 bases from J, with 15 bases between.

This chain uses TRBV6-4 with TRBJ1-5, with 8 bases identical to TRBD1. V dropped 8 bases and J dropped 0; count of bases not matched to a gene: 6. The CDR3 spans 15 residues. Germline loops: CDR1 MRHNA, CDR2 SNTAGT. The CDR3 is CASVGQEYSNQPQHF. The DNA of the CDR3 is TGTGCCAGCGTGGGACAGGAATATAGCAATCAGCCCCAGCATTTT.

The J gene is TRBJ2-1, the V gene TRBV4-1; possible D gene TRBD1, 7 bases. Trimming took 4 bases from V and 4 from J, leaving 20 bases between them. The CDR3 loop spans 17 amino acids. Germline V lookup: CDR1 MGHRA, CDR2 YSYEKL. The CDR3: CASSPLGGGGSYNEQFF. The CDR3 DNA reads as TGCGCCAGCAGCCCCCTAGGAGGAGGGGGCAGTTACAATGAGCAGTTCTTC.

This chain uses TRBV6-1 with TRBJ1-2, with D uncertain. This CDR3 is 15 amino acids long. Trimming took off 0 bases at V and 1 base at J, with 9 bases between the two ends. In germline, CDR1 is MNHNS, CDR2 SASEGT. CDR3 amino acids: CASSEARPDNYGYTF. The CDR3 region has the DNA TGTGCCAGCAGTGAAGCGCGGCCGGATAACTATGGCTACACCTTC.

This clone was counted between two and nine times. The genes are TRBV30 and TRBJ2-2; 7 bases match TRBD2. CDR3 size: 13 residues. V shed 0 bases, J shed 6 bases, and the junction held 1 base outside the gene matches. CDR1 is GTSNPN and CDR2 is SVGIG in the germline V gene (reference sequence). The CDR3 sequence: CAWSVREAGELFF. CDR3 bases: TGTGCCTGGAGTGTACGGGAGGCCGGGGAGCTGTTTTTT.

The chain has TRBV4-3 and TRBJ1-5; 8 positions match TRBD1. Germline V lookup: CDR1 LGHNA, CDR2 YSLEER. The CDR3 has 15 residues. Unmatched junction bases numbered 5, after V lost 1 base and J lost 6 bases. This CDR3 reads CASSQGTGSGQPQHF. For the CDR3, the DNA is TGCGCCAGCAGCCAAGGGACAGGGTCTGGTCAGCCCCAGCATTTT.

The chain combines TRBV6-1 with TRBJ1-5, with 10 bases lining up with TRBD1. CDR1 and CDR2 (germline): MNHNS, SASEGT. Unmatched junction bases numbered 5, after V lost 3 bases and J lost 6 bases. The CDR3 loop spans 15 amino acids. CDR3 sequence (DNA): TGTGCCAGCAGTGATGGACAGGGGGTTGGTCAGCCCCAGCATTTT. Its protein product is CASSDGQGVGQPQHF.

The rearrangement uses TRBV7-8 and TRBJ2-7, with 7 bases that match TRBD2. Looked up from germline, CDR1 is SGHVS and CDR2 is FQNEAQ. V shed 3 bases, J shed 2 bases, and the junction held 10 bases outside the gene matches. The CDR3 covers 16 residues. The CDR3 is CASSLVETSPPYEQYF. The CDR3 region has the DNA TGTGCCAGCAGCTTGGTAGAGACTAGCCCTCCCTACGAGCAGTACTTC.

This chain uses TRBV6-1 with TRBJ2-4; the match to TRBD1 covers 12 bases. The CDR3 has 15 amino acids. V was pared by 6 bases and J by 1 base, with 1 base of the junction left unmatched. Germline V gives CDR1 MNHNS, CDR2 SASEGT. The CDR3 loop reads CASRGQGAAKNIQYF. The CDR3 DNA is TGTGCCAGCAGGGGACAGGGGGCGGCCAAAAACATTCAGTACTTC.

The V call is TRBV7-3, the J call TRBJ2-2; D might be TRBD1 (6 bases). Trimming shortened V by 5 bases and J by 1 base, and 8 bases separated the two germline ends. The CDR3 is made up of 14 amino acids. CDR1 and CDR2 (germline): SGHTA, FQGTGA. For the CDR3, the DNA is TGTGCCAGCAGCCCGGGACAGAACACCGGGGAGCTGTTTTTT. As protein: CASSPGQNTGELFF.

This chain joins TRBV11-2 and TRBJ2-7; 7 bases match TRBD1. V lost 5 bases to trimming and J lost 9 bases; unmatched junction nucleotides: 10. The CDR3 runs to 13 residues. Per the germline V gene, CDR1 is SGHAT and CDR2 is FQNNGV. The CDR3 nucleotides are TGTGCCAGCAGCCCCCCCCGGGACAGTGGGCAGTACTTC. Residues: CASSPPRDSGQYF.

The table lists this clone with a count of one. This rearrangement joins TRBV28 to TRBJ2-5, with 13 bases matching TRBD2. V lost 6 bases to trimming and J lost 3 bases; unmatched junction nucleotides: 4. This CDR3 comprises 15 residues. CDR1 and CDR2 from the germline V gene are MDHEN and SYDVKM. The CDR3 region has the DNA TGTGCCAGCAGGACCGGACTAGCGGGAGAAGAGACCCAGTACTTC. Translation gives CASRTGLAGEETQYF. Together with reference TRBV28 and TRBJ2-5, the CDR3 gives the full variable domain: DVKVTQSSRYLVKRTGEKVFLECVQDMDHENMFWYRQDPGLGLRLIYFSYDVKMKEKGDIPEGYSVSREKKERFSLILESASTNQTSMYLCASRTGLAGEETQYFGPGTRLLVL.

The rearrangement joins TRBV19 to TRBJ2-2, with 9 bases identical to TRBD1. The CDR3 is 14 residues long. Germline V gene lookup returns CDR1 LNHDA and CDR2 SQIVND (reference sequence). J was trimmed by 5 bases and V by 10 bases; bases with no gene match: 8. The CDR3 nucleotides are TGTGCCACCAGTGGGACAGGGTGGACCGGGGAGCTGTTTTTT. As protein: CATSGTGWTGELFF.

The V call is TRBV28, the J call TRBJ2-6; D perhaps matches TRBD2 (5 bases). Germline CDR1 reads MDHEN; CDR2 reads SYDVKM. V lost 3 bases and J 13 bases, leaving 10 bases between the germline ends. This CDR3 is built from 12 residues. The CDR3 loop is CASSFRTGVLTF. DNA for the CDR3: TGTGCCAGCAGTTTCCGGACTGGTGTCCTGACTTTC.

The J gene is TRBJ1-2, the V gene TRBV5-6; D ambiguous. V shed 3 bases and J shed 8 bases, with 8 bases lying between them. The germline gives CDR1 SGHDT, CDR2 YYEEEE. The CDR3 has 11 amino acids. CDR3 in amino acids: CASSSGGGYTF. Here the CDR3 DNA reads TGTGCCAGCAGCTCCGGCGGGGGCTACACCTTC.